This T cell receptor beta chain was recorded in a study of beta chain features in type 1 diabetes. With regard to this clone: The antigen is not known.

Study-wide points: Across all four CD4+ subsets, people with type 1 diabetes showed modestly shorter TCRB CDR3s. A closer apparent resemblance between naive, central memory and Treg TCRB repertoires was seen in patients than in healthy donors.

As every portion of the isolated RNA was reverse transcribed, the sequencing read expressed TCRB transcripts. The protocol was immunoSEQ multiplex PCR, while the TCRdb copy is restricted to in-frame clones and leaves out a portion. The sample consists of almost 350,000 clones, 9.3% of them appearing once. V gave up 2 bases and J gave up 8 bases, with 19 bases separating them. The CDR3 consists of 15 residues. From germline, CDR1 is SGDLS and CDR2 YYNGEE. This receptor was identified in a young man with type 1 diabetes. The chain employs TRBV9 and TRBJ1-1; TRBD1 is a possible D gene (5 bases). Material: central memory CD4+ T cells from blood. CDR3 nucleotides: TGTGCCAGCAGCGTCCTTTCTCAGGGTCTCAAGGAAGCTTTCTTT. Its translation: CASSVLSQGLKEAFF. Full variable domain (missing parts from reference TRBV9 and TRBJ1-1): DSGVTQTPKHLITATGQRVTLRCSPRSGDLSVYWYQQSLDQGLQFLIQYYNGEERAKGNILERFSAQQFPDLHSELNLSSLELGDSALYFCASSVLSQGLKEAFFGQGTRLTVV.